Below, 3 T cell receptor beta chains from the same sample are listed, as sequenced in a study of cytomegalovirus exposure and HLA in healthy donors. Assay used: immunoSEQ multiplex PCR; TCRdb lists only in-frame clones, some missing. Of about 110,000 clones listed, around 85% were seen once; the top ten hold 3%. Sequenced input: PBMCs. The receptors stem from a woman younger than 35 in good health and CMV-seronegative.

The gene calls are TRBV9 and TRBJ2-1, with TRBD1 identical over 9 bases. The CDR3 contains 16 residues. Trimming took 0 bases from V and 7 from J; bases not matched to a gene: 8. Germline V gene lookup returns CDR1 SGDLS and CDR2 YYNGEE. The CDR3 DNA follows: TGTGCCAGCAGCGTAGAGTCTGGACAGGGGTCGAATGAGCAGTTCTTC. Its protein product is CASSVESGQGSNEQFF.

V and J are TRBV6-6 and TRBJ2-7; 7 bases map to TRBD1. CDR3 size: 12 residues. Germline loops: CDR1 MNHNY, CDR2 SVGAGI (reference sequence). Trimming removed 11 bases from V and 0 bases from J; junction bases left unmatched: 4. The CDR3 region is CAYRDSSYEQYF. CDR3 DNA: TGTGCCTACAGGGACAGCTCCTACGAGCAGTACTTC.

The V call is TRBV10-3, the J call TRBJ1-6; TRBD1 matches at 7 bases. Germline assignment: CDR1 ENHRY and CDR2 SYGVKD. This CDR3 is built from 15 residues. V gave up 2 bases and J gave up 11 bases; unmatched junction bases: 9. The CDR3 DNA is TGTGCCATCAGTGAGATCCCGACAGGGTCGGCACCCCTCCACTTT. Amino acid sequence: CAISEIPTGSAPLHF.